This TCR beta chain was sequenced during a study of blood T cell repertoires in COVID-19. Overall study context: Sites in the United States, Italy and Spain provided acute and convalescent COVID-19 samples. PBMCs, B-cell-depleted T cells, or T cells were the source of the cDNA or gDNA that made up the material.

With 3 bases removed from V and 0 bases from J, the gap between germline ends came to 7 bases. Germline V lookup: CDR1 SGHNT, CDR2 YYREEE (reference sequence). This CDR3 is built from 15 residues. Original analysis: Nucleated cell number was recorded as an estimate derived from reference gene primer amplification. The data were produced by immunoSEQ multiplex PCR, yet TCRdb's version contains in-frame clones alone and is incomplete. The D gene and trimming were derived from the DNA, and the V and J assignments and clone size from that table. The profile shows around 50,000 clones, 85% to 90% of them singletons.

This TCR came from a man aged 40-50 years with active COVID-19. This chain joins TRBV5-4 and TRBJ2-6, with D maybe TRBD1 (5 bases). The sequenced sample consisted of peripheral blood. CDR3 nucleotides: TGTGCCAGCAGCTCCCAGGGCTCTGGGGCCAACGTCCTGACTTTC. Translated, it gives CASSSQGSGANVLTF. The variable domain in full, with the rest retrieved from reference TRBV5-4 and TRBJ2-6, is ETGVTQSPTHLIKTRGQQVTLRCSSQSGHNTVSWYQQALGQGPQFIFQYYREEENGRGNFPPRFSGLQFPNYSSELNVNALELDDSALYLCASSSQGSGANVLTFGAGSRLTVL.